This T cell receptor (beta chain) emerged from a study of T cells expressing NK-cell markers. Looking at the study overall: Obtained from sorted CD3+CD56+NKG2C+, CD3+CD56+NKG2C- and CD3+CD56-NKG2C+ T cells were the TCR beta repertoires. Sequencing covered eight donors, seven HCMV-seropositive and one seronegative. Study outcomes and limitations: Also leading the CD3+CD56-NKG2C+ fraction in a few donors were these clonotypes.

As regards this clonotype: Its specificity is unknown.

TCR beta libraries carry UMIs added by 5'RACE template switching. One entry per CDR3 protein, without DNA, is what TCRdb gives after re-calling the 5' RACE reads. Its table records 500,000 to 700,000 distinct CDR3 sequences. Germline-derived CDR1 and CDR2 are SGHKS and YYEKEE (reference sequence). The CDR3 extends over 12 amino acids. The clonotype was recovered from a young man in good health. The chain recombines TRBV5-5 with TRBJ2-3. Material: blood T cells: a sorted CD56 or NKG2C T cell subset, CD4+ or CD8+ T cells, or bulk PBMC T cells (not recorded which). The CDR3 sequence: CASSLSYPTQYF. The whole variable domain, filled in from reference TRBV5-5 and TRBJ2-3, reads DAGVTQSPTHLIKTRGQQVTLRCSPISGHKSVSWYQQVLGQGPQFIFQYYEKEERGRGNFPDRFSARQFPNYSSELNVNALLLGDSALYLCASSLSYPTQYFGPGTRLTVL.